Presented here are 9 T cell receptor beta chains from one specimen sequenced in a study of blood T cell repertoires in COVID-19. Sequencing was performed with immunoSEQ multiplex PCR; in TCRdb, only in-frame clones are kept and a portion is missing. The sample holds approximately 350,000 clones, 87% seen once. The material sequenced was PBMCs or T cells enriched from blood (not recorded which). All receptors derive from a woman aged 25 to 39 who had recovered from COVID-19.

This clone has more than one count but fewer than ten. The rearrangement joins TRBV19 to TRBJ2-7, with a weak D call TRBD1 (5 bases). This CDR3 region has 13 residues. Looked up from germline, CDR1 is LNHDA and CDR2 is SQIVND (reference sequence). Trimming pared 3 bases from V and 5 bases from J, leaving 11 bases between. CDR3 in DNA: TGTGCCAGTAGTATTGTAAGGGGTGACGAGCAGTACTTC. Translating it yields CASSIVRGDEQYF.

The chain couples TRBV7-9 to TRBJ2-7; 10 nucleotides align to TRBD1. This CDR3 region has 18 residues. After removal of 2 bases from V and 3 bases from J, the junction contained 13 bases not matched to a gene. The germline gives CDR1 SEHNR, CDR2 FQNEAQ (reference sequence). The CDR3 reads CASSLIAGDRGRYYEQYF. In nucleotides, the CDR3 is TGTGCCAGCAGCTTAATAGCAGGGGACAGGGGTAGGTACTACGAGCAGTACTTC.

V and J are TRBV11-3 and TRBJ2-1; 8 nucleotides line up with TRBD2. Per germline, CDR1 SGHNT and CDR2 YENEEA. V trimming: 5 bases; J trimming: 4 bases; junction bases outside the gene matches: 7. This CDR3 comprises 15 residues. The CDR3 loop is CASSLGLALYNEQFF. The CDR3 DNA is TGTGCCAGCAGCCTAGGACTAGCTTTGTACAATGAGCAGTTCTTC. Using reference TRBV11-3 and TRBJ2-1 for the parts outside the CDR3, the full variable domain is EAGVVQSPRYKIIEKKQPVAFWCNPISGHNTLYWYLQNLGQGPELLIRYENEEAVDDSQLPKDRFSAERLKGVDSTLKIQPAELGDSAVYLCASSLGLALYNEQFFGPGTRLTVL.

The chain has TRBV6-5 and TRBJ2-1, with 9 bases matching TRBD2. J was trimmed by 4 bases and V by 0 bases; bases with no gene match: 4. Germline V CDR1 and CDR2: MNHEY, SVGAGI. The CDR3 is 16 amino acids. The CDR3: CASSYSGSGRYNEQFF. CDR3 coding DNA: TGTGCCAGCAGTTACTCCGGTAGCGGGAGATACAATGAGCAGTTCTTC.

V usage is TRBV28 and J usage is TRBJ1-2, with D possibly TRBD1 on 5 matching bases. Germline values: CDR1 MDHEN, CDR2 SYDVKM. This CDR3 is built from 11 residues. The germline V and J ends were trimmed by 4 bases and 7 bases, with 7 bases remaining between them. CDR3 protein: CASSWGVGYTF. The CDR3 DNA reads TGTGCCAGCAGTTGGGGCGTTGGCTACACCTTC.

The gene calls are TRBV12-3 or TRBV12-4 and TRBJ2-3; no clear D gene. This CDR3 is 13 amino acids long. V dropped 7 bases and J dropped 2 bases, with 10 bases sitting between them. This CDR3 is CASTHRLTDTQYF. The CDR3 DNA sequence: TGTGCCAGCACCCATCGACTCACAGATACGCAGTATTTT.

Here the CDR3 DNA reads TGTGCCAGCAGCCCCGGGACAGGGGATAGGATCCAGTACTTC. Translation gives CASSPGTGDRIQYF. This rearrangement joins TRBV7-2 to TRBJ2-5; 10 nucleotides agree with TRBD1. V lost 5 bases and J lost 10; bases outside the gene matches: 10. Per germline, CDR1 SGHTA and CDR2 FQGNSA. The CDR3 is 14 residues long.

V is TRBV7-2 and J is TRBJ1-2; D possibly corresponds to TRBD1 (5 bases). The ends were cut back, 1 base at V and 14 bases at J, with 23 bases in the middle. The CDR3 consists of 15 residues. Germline V gene data show CDR1 as SGHTA and CDR2 as FQGNSA. The DNA of the CDR3 is TGTGCCAGCAGCTTAGTGGCCCCCCCTAACGGGGGAAAAACCTTC. Residues: CASSLVAPPNGGKTF.

The V call is TRBV18, the J call TRBJ1-1; D might be TRBD1 (5 bases). Per germline, CDR1 KGHSH and CDR2 LQKENI. V was trimmed by 3 bases and J by 8 bases, leaving 13 bases between them. The length of the CDR3 is 13 residues. The CDR3 here is CASSPPARGEAFF. The CDR3 DNA reads TGTGCCAGCTCACCGCCGGCAAGGGGCGAAGCTTTCTTT.